The T cell receptor beta chain under discussion was sequenced for a study of OX40 agonist ivuxolimab in advanced cancers. Study-wide background: While on treatment, patients had intravenous ivuxolimab at 0.01 to 10 mg/kg every 2 weeks. A male proportion of approximately 80% was recorded, with mean age roughly 62 years and range roughly 23 to 79.

Findings and limits, study-wide: The study observed clonal expansion of CD4+ and CD8+ blood T cells by week 6 at 0.1 to 3.0 mg/kg.

The CDR3 extends over 14 amino acids. Germline V lookup: CDR1 SGHRS, CDR2 YFSETQ. With V trimmed by 6 bases and J by 0 bases, 4 bases remained unmatched. About this clone itself: Its matching antigen is unknown.

TCRdb's table, derived via immunoSEQ multiplex PCR, lists solely in-frame clones and lacks some. The table shows tens of thousands of clones, with over 85% occurring only once. The sequence came from an adult with an advanced solid tumor such as melanoma, head and neck, liver or kidney cancer. The sample consisted of CD4+ or CD8+ T cells sorted from blood, taken in a trial of the OX40 agonist ivuxolimab. The chain recombines TRBV5-1 with TRBJ1-1; 8 bases match TRBD1. CDR3 loop: CASISGGLNTEAFF. The CDR3, as DNA: TGCGCCAGCATATCAGGGGGCTTGAACACTGAAGCTTTCTTT.